This TCR beta chain was identified in a study of vaccination effects on CD4 cells after COVID-19 (dated by TCRdb to 2022 to 2024). Context from the whole study: Two doses of either the BNT162b2 or the mRNA-1273 mRNA SARS-CoV-2 vaccine were administered to participants. In two convalescent patients, pre-vaccine samples were collected 16 days and one week ahead of the first dose, 142 and 148 days after COVID-19 diagnosis. The study compared SARS-CoV-2 spike-specific CD4+ TCR repertoires before and after mRNA vaccination in COVID-19 convalescent patients and infection-naive vaccine recipients. The full study included ten to eleven COVID-19 convalescent patients and a few SARS-CoV-2-naive healthy vaccine recipients. The Oncomine TCR Beta short-read assay on an Illumina iSeq 100 was used to sequence cultures from other donors in the study.

Library method: the immunoSEQ multiplex PCR assay. DNA from the cultured and isolated CD4+ T cells underwent TCR beta CDR3 sequencing. In the source study's methods: Non-productive TCR sequences were discarded, and reads were trimmed to the CDR3 region, with only CDR3s of 7 or more amino acids retained. Antigen-specific clonotypes were identified with the MANAFEST web app by comparing expansion in peptide wells against reference cultures. Positive clones required FDR<0.05 expansion versus reference and all other wells, odds ratio above 5, and frequency above 0.1% in two replicate wells. A clonotype was called cross-reactive if it was significantly expanded both in SARS-CoV-2 spike wells and in at least one common cold coronavirus spike condition. CDR3 similarity was assessed by Levenshtein distance with the stringdist R package, and unrooted trees were built with ape in R 3.6.1. In its TCRdb copy, this immuneACCESS table keeps in-frame sequences only and misses some clones. Where compared with another copy, unresolved V genes explain less than half of these, and the others have no known cause. The DNA was the basis for D and trimming; V, J and clone size are from that table. Counted in this sample were 55,000 or so clones; approximately 73% of them appeared once. The ten largest clones capture 5.5% of the sample.

Results the study describes overall, beyond this receptor: Clones induced by infection and clones induced by vaccination both contracted markedly at late timepoints after vaccination, which fits with T cell responses waning over time. In convalescent patients, the post-vaccine spike-reactive repertoire was composed mainly of new vaccine-induced clones that were largely distinct from infection-induced clones. Only a small number of convalescent patients were included, and no early post-infection timepoints were available, which limited the study.

V gives up 6 bases and J gives up 2 bases, and the segment between their germline ends measures 10 bases. Spanning cysteine to phenylalanine, the CDR3 consists of 13 amino acids. The only DNA kept is the CDR3, 39 bases in frame from the first base. Per the germline V gene, SNHLY is the CDR1 and FYNNEI is the CDR2. In the ViraFEST assay, PBMC were stimulated with viral peptide pools, and TCR sequencing was then used to find antigen-specific CD4+ T cell clonotypes based on their expansion. After approximately 11 days of culture, CD4+ T cells were isolated with the EasySep CD4+ T cell isolation kit. Convalescent patients had PCR-confirmed SARS-CoV-2 infection between March and December 2020, before Alpha, Beta and Delta variants emerged in the United States. Around 2.1 million PBMC per well were cultured with 10 ug/ml peptides in IMDM containing 5% human AB serum, around 9.7 IU/ml IL-2 and gentamicin. An HIV-1 Nef peptide pool served as the negative control culture condition. Half of the culture medium was replaced with fresh IL-2-containing medium on days 3 and 7. Unless noted otherwise, every peptide stimulation condition was grown in triplicate wells. Using Ficoll-Paque Plus gradient centrifugation, PBMC were separated from whole blood and then either used fresh or cryopreserved at -140C. Genomic DNA was extracted from cultured CD4+ T cells with the QIAamp micro DNA kit.

Note on this clone: It has no known antigen specificity. One base away there is no much larger clone; base qualities are not given.

Recombination joined TRBV2 with TRBJ2-5, with the D gene not clear enough to name. Sequencing was performed on CD4+ T cells from PBMCs cultured with HIV peptides, taken before COVID-19 vaccination. The sample's cell subset or site label is to be understood as: HIV-1 Nef peptide pool negative control/reference culture. The TCR sequence derives from a human donor who had a prior SARS-CoV-2 infection. The CDR3 region reads CASRRDLQETQYF. The DNA sequence reads TGTGCCAGCAGACGTGACTTACAAGAGACCCAGTACTTC.